Listed here are 30 T cell receptor beta chains from one sample, sequenced in a study of cytomegalovirus exposure and HLA in healthy donors. Vbeta (60) and Jbeta (13) primers were used in the PCR. Some clones are missing from TCRdb's copy, which holds only in-frame ones; the method was immunoSEQ multiplex PCR. The table shows 95,000 to 150,000 clones, with 75% to 80% occurring only once. The sequencing input was PBMCs. These receptors were taken from a woman aged 25-40 years in good health and CMV-seropositive.

The chain combines TRBV6-7 with TRBJ1-6; possibly TRBD1 for D (5 bases). TRBV6-7 is given ORF status, its function remaining uncertain. CDR3 length equals 14 residues. The V end was cut by 0 bases, the J end by 10 bases, with 10 bases between. CDR3 in amino acids: CASSYSGGDSPLHF. CDR3 nucleotide sequence: TGTGCCAGCAGTTACTCCGGGGGGGACTCACCCCTCCACTTT.

The gene calls are TRBV4-1 and TRBJ1-2; no clear D gene. Germline values: CDR1 MGHRA, CDR2 YSYEKL. The V and J ends lost 1 base and 1 base respectively, with 7 bases between them. The CDR3 totals 14 residues. CDR3 DNA sequence: TGCGCCAGCAGCCAAGGGAACAGTAACTATGGCTACACCTTC. Its translation: CASSQGNSNYGYTF.

V usage is TRBV4-3 and J usage is TRBJ2-2; 8 positions match TRBD2. The J segment lost 5 bases and the V segment lost 6 bases, leaving 11 bases of the junction unmatched. The germline V gene has CDR1 LGHNA and CDR2 YSLEER. The CDR3 is made up of 16 amino acids. CDR3 nucleotides: TGCGCCAGCAGTCCCGGTCACGGGAGGGGGACCGGGGAGCTGTTTTTT. Protein product: CASSPGHGRGTGELFF.

This clone was picked up one time. The genes are TRBV7-3 and TRBJ2-3, with D maybe TRBD2 (5 bases). The CDR3 covers 12 residues. V was trimmed by 2 bases and J by 9 bases, leaving 9 bases between them. Germline loops: CDR1 SGHTA, CDR2 FQGTGA. DNA of the CDR3: TGTGCCAGCAGCTTAGTGGCGGGCACGCAGTATTTT. Its translation: CASSLVAGTQYF.

The CDR3 spells CASSLVDRGDEQFF. DNA for the CDR3: TGCGCCAGCAGCTTGGTGGACAGGGGAGACGAGCAGTTCTTC. V is TRBV5-1 and J is TRBJ2-1; 9 positions match TRBD1. Germline V gives CDR1 SGHRS, CDR2 YFSETQ. This CDR3 is 14 amino acids long. V lost 0 bases and J lost 10; bases outside the gene matches: 5.

The chain employs TRBV2 and TRBJ2-7; D call uncertain. Germline CDR1 reads SNHLY; CDR2 reads FYNNEI. The V end lost 7 bases, the J end lost 0 bases, and 10 bases lay between the germline ends. The CDR3 runs to 13 residues. The CDR3 DNA is TGTGCCAGCACTTCCGAGTTCTCCTACGAGCAGTACTTC. As protein: CASTSEFSYEQYF.

This chain uses TRBV6-5 with TRBJ1-5; D remains unclear. The V end was cut by 7 bases, the J end by 2 bases, with 15 bases between. This CDR3 has 15 residues. Germline loops: CDR1 MNHEY, CDR2 SVGAGI. CDR3 DNA sequence: TGTGCCAGCACCTTGACCGGGTACGGCAATCAGCCCCAGCATTTT. Translated: CASTLTGYGNQPQHF.

This sequence joins TRBV4-2 and TRBJ2-3; the match to TRBD2 covers 9 bases. CDR3 length equals 16 residues. J was trimmed by 4 bases and V by 1 base; bases with no gene match: 6. In germline, CDR1 is LGHNA, CDR2 YNFKEQ. CDR3 bases: TGTGCCAGCAGCCAAGGCGGGGGGGCCACGGCAGATACGCAGTATTTT. It is translated as CASSQGGGATADTQYF.

The V and J genes are TRBV18 and TRBJ2-1, with D maybe TRBD1 (5 bases). Trimming cost V 4 bases and J 5 bases, with 12 bases left between them. Germline values: CDR1 KGHSH, CDR2 LQKENI. This CDR3 comprises 14 residues. The CDR3 nucleotides read TGTGCCAGCTCACAGTCAGGGCAGGACAATGAGCAGTTCTTC. It translates to CASSQSGQDNEQFF.

The chain links TRBV29-1 to TRBJ2-3; 8 bases match TRBD2. Germline loops: CDR1 SQVTM, CDR2 ANQGSEA. There are 14 residues in the CDR3. V dropped 6 bases and J dropped 3; count of bases not matched to a gene: 8. The CDR3 DNA reads TGCAGCGTAAGCGGAAGCGGGGGTACAGATACGCAGTATTTT. Translated, it gives CSVSGSGGTDTQYF.

The chain carries TRBV4-1 and TRBJ2-1, with 12 bases that match TRBD2. CDR1 and CDR2 (germline): MGHRA, YSYEKL. The J segment lost 9 bases and the V segment lost 1 base, leaving 10 bases of the junction unmatched. The CDR3 loop spans 17 amino acids. The CDR3 DNA follows: TGCGCCAGCAGCCAAGTGGGCCTAGCGGGGGGGCGGGGTGAGCAGTTCTTC. Amino acid sequence: CASSQVGLAGGRGEQFF.

The rearrangement links TRBV4-1 to TRBJ1-4; D might be TRBD1 (6 bases). Germline lookup yields CDR1 MGHRA and CDR2 YSYEKL. Between the trimmed V and J ends, which lost 0 bases and 12 bases, there was a span of 29 bases. CDR3 length: 19 residues. The CDR3 DNA follows: TGCGCCAGCAGCCAAGAAAATTGGAGGTCGGGGGGGCACGCGGAGGAACTGTTTTTT. The encoded protein is CASSQENWRSGGHAEELFF.

The rearrangement links TRBV6-6 to TRBJ2-3, with D maybe TRBD2 (5 bases). From germline, CDR1 is MNHNY and CDR2 SVGAGI (reference sequence). The CDR3 is 16 amino acids. Trimming pared 6 bases from V and 0 bases from J, leaving 16 bases between. The CDR3 DNA reads TGTGCCAGCAGGCCGGCCCCGGGGATGAGCACAGATACGCAGTATTTT. It specifies CASRPAPGMSTDTQYF.

In its sample, this clone was seen once. The junction departs from the called germline gene at one end, perhaps through a read error. This rearrangement joins TRBV7-9 to TRBJ2-5; D remains unclear. This CDR3 spans 15 amino acids. Per the germline V gene, CDR1 is SEHNR and CDR2 is FQNEAQ (reference sequence). The CDR3 region is CSSSLDLGSQETQYF. The CDR3 bases are TGTTCCAGCAGCTTAGATTTGGGCAGTCAAGAGACCCAGTACTTC.

CDR3 in amino acids: CASSGAGGPYEQYF. DNA of the CDR3: TGTGCCAGCAGCGGAGCGGGGGGCCCCTACGAGCAGTACTTC. This chain links TRBV2 with TRBJ2-7, with 9 bases lining up with TRBD2. This CDR3 comprises 14 residues. V dropped 6 bases and J dropped 2; count of bases not matched to a gene: 5. In germline, CDR1 is SNHLY, CDR2 FYNNEI.

The gene calls are TRBV19 and TRBJ2-3; tentatively, D is TRBD2 (5 bases). The CDR3 is 15 residues long. V lost 6 bases, J lost 0 bases, and 13 bases lay in between. Germline V gene sequence: CDR1 LNHDA, CDR2 SQIVND (reference sequence). Written as DNA, the CDR3 is TGTGCCAGTAGCCTAACTAGGGATAGCACAGATACGCAGTATTTT. Protein: CASSLTRDSTDTQYF.

J is TRBJ2-3 and V is TRBV7-3; D call uncertain. Germline CDR1 is SGHTA and CDR2 is FQGTGA. Trimming took 5 bases from V and 1 from J, leaving 10 bases between them. This CDR3 comprises 14 residues. CDR3 bases: TGTGCCAGCAGCCCCCCTGGCCGCACAGATACGCAGTATTTT. As protein: CASSPPGRTDTQYF.

The V gene is TRBV2, the J gene TRBJ2-7; weak D call: TRBD1 (7 bases). The V gene lost 7 bases and the J gene lost 1 base, with 14 bases spanning the gap. The length of the CDR3 is 14 residues. Germline loops: CDR1 SNHLY, CDR2 FYNNEI. CDR3 protein: CASTSQGRSYEQYF. In DNA form, the CDR3 reads TGTGCCAGCACCTCACAGGGGAGGTCCTACGAGCAGTACTTC.

This clone came up a few times. This chain joins TRBV28 and TRBJ1-6, with 8 bases fitting TRBD1. There are 14 residues in the CDR3. The J segment lost 15 bases and the V segment lost 7 bases, leaving 14 bases of the junction unmatched. CDR1 MDHEN and CDR2 SYDVKM come from the germline V gene. CDR3 sequence reads: CASTPSGYGQGLHF. CDR3 nucleotides: TGTGCCAGCACCCCTTCGGGATACGGACAGGGCCTCCACTTT.

The CDR3 DNA reads as TGTGCCAGCAGCAAAGCTCCCACATCTCTTTGGTACTTC. Protein: CASSKAPTSLWYF. The chain recombines TRBV21-1 with TRBJ2-4; the table calls TRBD1, which could not be checked here. TRBV21-1 represents a pseudogene. This CDR3 comprises 13 residues.

The chain combines TRBV5-6 with TRBJ1-5; D perhaps matches TRBD1 (6 bases). V was pared by 4 bases and J by 4 bases, with 15 bases between. The CDR3 has 15 residues. Germline CDR1 is SGHDT and CDR2 is YYEEEE. The CDR3 region is CASSPRGAENQPQHF. CDR3 bases: TGTGCCAGCAGCCCTCGGGGGGCGGAGAATCAGCCCCAGCATTTT.

V is TRBV4-1 and J is TRBJ1-2; possibly TRBD1 for D (6 bases). V shed 5 bases and J shed 5 bases, with 18 bases lying between them. Germline V lookup: CDR1 MGHRA, CDR2 YSYEKL. This CDR3 has 15 amino acids. The CDR3, as DNA: TGCGCCAGCAGCTTGCCGAACAGGGATGGGTATGGCTACACCTTC. This gives the protein CASSLPNRDGYGYTF.

This rearrangement joins TRBV6-5 to TRBJ2-5, with TRBD1 as a possible D gene (6 bases). The DNA matches TRBJ2-7 better at its end, which makes the J call doubtful. Germline loops: CDR1 MNHEY, CDR2 SVGAGI. The CDR3 is made up of 15 amino acids. CDR3 nucleotide sequence: TGTGCCAGCAGTTACTATAAAACAGGGTCGGGCGAGCAGTACTTC. It is translated as CASSYYKTGSGEQYF.

The J gene is TRBJ1-2, the V gene TRBV28; D is possibly TRBD1 (6 bases). Germline assignment: CDR1 MDHEN and CDR2 SYDVKM. Trimming took off 7 bases at V and 4 bases at J, with 22 bases between the two ends. This CDR3 has 16 amino acids. The CDR3: CASTPTHRVSRYGYTF. The CDR3 DNA reads as TGTGCCAGCACCCCAACCCACAGGGTAAGCCGCTATGGCTACACCTTC.

The chain links TRBV4-2 to TRBJ1-1; 8 positions match TRBD1. Unmatched junction bases numbered 6, after V lost 4 bases and J lost 2 bases. The length of the CDR3 is 15 residues. From germline, CDR1 is LGHNA and CDR2 YNFKEQ. CDR3 in DNA: TGTGCCAGCAGCCTAAGGGACAGGACTAACACTGAAGCTTTCTTT. Its protein is CASSLRDRTNTEAFF.

In this sample, this clone turned up a few times. This CDR3 is CASRGQGKETQYF. In DNA form, the CDR3 reads TGTGCCAGCAGGGGCCAGGGGAAAGAGACCCAGTACTTC. The rearrangement links TRBV5-8 to TRBJ2-5; perhaps TRBD1 as D (6 bases). The germline gives CDR1 SGHTS, CDR2 YDEGEE. The CDR3 has 13 residues. Deletions cut 5 bases from V and 3 bases from J, with 11 bases between.

As concerns this clone: An end of the junction differs from the germline gene, which may be a read error. V usage is TRBV7-9 and J usage is TRBJ1-2; TRBD1 is a possible D gene (6 bases). The CDR3 consists of 16 residues. CDR1 is SEHNR, CDR2 FQNEAQ, per germline (reference sequence). This chain's CDR3 is CSSSLLPWDTNYGYTF. CDR3 bases: TGTTCCAGCAGCTTATTGCCTTGGGACACCAACTATGGCTACACCTTC.

The chain uses TRBV18 and TRBJ2-2; 9 nucleotides match TRBD1. The germline V gene encodes CDR1 KGHSH and CDR2 LQKENI. The CDR3 sequence is 15 residues long. The ends lost 3 bases at V and 1 base at J; junction bases unmatched: 0. DNA of the CDR3: TGTGCCAGCTCACCGGGACAGGGGAACACCGGGGAGCTGTTTTTT. Protein product: CASSPGQGNTGELFF.

CDR3 loop: CASSFGSGGYEQYF. For the CDR3, the DNA is TGTGCCAGCAGCTTCGGTAGCGGGGGTTACGAGCAGTACTTC. The V and J genes are TRBV7-6 and TRBJ2-7; 9 nucleotides line up with TRBD2. The V segment lost 3 bases and the J segment 4 bases; nucleotides outside the gene matches: 4. CDR1 is SGHVS and CDR2 is FNYEAQ in the germline V gene. CDR3 size: 14 residues.

This clone showed up just once. The chain recombines TRBV7-9 with TRBJ2-5; a weak D match, TRBD1 (6 bases). The CDR3 contains 15 residues. Germline-derived CDR1 and CDR2 are SEHNR and FQNEAQ (reference sequence). The V gene lost 5 bases and the J gene lost 1 base, with 14 bases spanning the gap. CDR3 sequence (DNA): TGTGCCAGCAGCCGGATTGGACAGCCCCAAGAGACCCAGTACTTC. Its translation: CASSRIGQPQETQYF.